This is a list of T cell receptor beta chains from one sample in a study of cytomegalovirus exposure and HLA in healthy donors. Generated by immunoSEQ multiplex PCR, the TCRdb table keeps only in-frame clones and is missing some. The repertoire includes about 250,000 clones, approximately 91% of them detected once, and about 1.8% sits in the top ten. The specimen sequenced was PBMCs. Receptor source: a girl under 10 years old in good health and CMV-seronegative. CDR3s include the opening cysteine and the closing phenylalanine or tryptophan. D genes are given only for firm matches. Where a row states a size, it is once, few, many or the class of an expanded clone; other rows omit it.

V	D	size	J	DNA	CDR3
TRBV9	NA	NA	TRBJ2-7	TGTGCCAGCAGCGAGTCCCCAACTACCTACGAGCAGTACTTC	CASSESPTTYEQYF
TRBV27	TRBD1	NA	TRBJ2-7	TGTGCCAGCAGCGAAGGACAGGGGGCGTCTACGAACATCTACGAGCAGTACTTC	CASSEGQGASTNIYEQYF
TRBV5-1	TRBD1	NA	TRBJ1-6	TGCGCCAGCAGCTTGGGACAGGGATCTTCACCCCTCCACTTT	CASSLGQGSSPLHF
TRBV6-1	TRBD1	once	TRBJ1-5	TGTGCCAGCCAGGAGGGGGCAGGGCAGCCCCAGCATTTT	CASQEGAGQPQHF
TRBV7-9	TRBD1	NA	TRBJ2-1	TGTGCCAGCAGCATCGGACAGGGGGCGTGGAATGAGCAGTTCTTC	CASSIGQGAWNEQFF
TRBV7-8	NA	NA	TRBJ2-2	TGTGCCAGCAGCTCGCGGACCAGGGACACCGGGGAGCTGTTTTTT	CASSSRTRDTGELFF
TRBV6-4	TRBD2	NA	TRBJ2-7	TGTGCCAGCACCAAACATTCGACTAGCGGGAGCCTCCTCTACGAGCAGTACTTC	CASTKHSTSGSLLYEQYF
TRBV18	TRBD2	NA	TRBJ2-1	TGTGCCAGCTTCCCAACCGCTAGCGGGCACTACAATGAGCAGTTCTTC	CASFPTASGHYNEQFF
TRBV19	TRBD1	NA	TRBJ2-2	TGTGCCAGTAAATCGGCCGCCAGGGGGCTCACCGGGGAGCTGTTTTTT	CASKSAARGLTGELFF
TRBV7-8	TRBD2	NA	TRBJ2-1	TGTGCCAGCAGCTTAGAGGCCCTAGCGGGTATGAATGAGCAGTTCTTC	CASSLEALAGMNEQFF
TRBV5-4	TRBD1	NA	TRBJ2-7	TGTGCCAGCAGCTTGGAAAGGGGGCTCGGGGAGCAGTACTTC	CASSLERGLGEQYF
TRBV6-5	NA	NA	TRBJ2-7	TGTGCCAGCACTGAGTCAGCGTACTCCTCCTACGAGCAGTACTTC	CASTESAYSSYEQYF
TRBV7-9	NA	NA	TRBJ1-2	TGTGCCAGCAGCTTAGGAGACAGTCCCAAGGGCTACACCTTC	CASSLGDSPKGYTF
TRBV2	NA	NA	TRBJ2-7	TGTGCCAGCAGTGATCCTATCAGCGGGTCTAGATCGGGAAGTTTCTACGAGCAGTACTTC	CASSDPISGSRSGSFYEQYF
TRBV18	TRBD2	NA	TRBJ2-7	TGTGCCAGCTCACCACCCGTGGCCAGCCCGGCTAGCGGTTCCTACGAGCAGTACTTC	CASSPPVASPASGSYEQYF
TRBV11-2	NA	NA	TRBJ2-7	TGTGCCAGCCTACGGGACACTACCTACGAGCAGTACTTC	CASLRDTTYEQYF
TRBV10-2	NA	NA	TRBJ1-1	TGCGCCAGCAGTGAGTCACCTAGGCATACCTTGAACACTGAAGCTTTCTTT	CASSESPRHTLNTEAFF
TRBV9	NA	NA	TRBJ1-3	TGTGCCAGCAGCGGCGGGACTAGCCCTACCCGCCCTGGAAACACCATATATTTT	CASSGGTSPTRPGNTIYF
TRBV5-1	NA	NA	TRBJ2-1	TGCGCCAGCAAGGCGGACTACAATGAGCAGTTCTTC	CASKADYNEQFF
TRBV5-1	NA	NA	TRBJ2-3	TGCGCCAGCAGCTTGAGCGAGGCTAGCACAGATACGCAGTATTTT	CASSLSEASTDTQYF
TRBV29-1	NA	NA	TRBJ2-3	TGCAGCGTCCGACATGGGCTGGGCACAGATACGCAGTATTTT	CSVRHGLGTDTQYF
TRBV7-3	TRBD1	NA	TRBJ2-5	TGTGCCAGCAGCGCCGGGACAGACCCACGGGAGACCCAGTACTTC	CASSAGTDPRETQYF
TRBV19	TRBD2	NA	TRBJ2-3	TGTGCCAGTAGTATACGAAGTAGCGGGAGGGGAGATACGCAGTATTTT	CASSIRSSGRGDTQYF
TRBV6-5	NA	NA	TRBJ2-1	TGTGCCAGCAGTTACGTCGGGGGGCCCGATTACAATGAGCAGTTCTTC	CASSYVGGPDYNEQFF
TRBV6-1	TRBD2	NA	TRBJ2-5	TGTGCCAGCAGTGAAGCAGAGGGGAGGGTAGGGACCCAGTACTTC	CASSEAEGRVGTQYF
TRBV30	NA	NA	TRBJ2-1	TGTGCCTCCTCGGGACTCGAAGCCTACAATGAGCAGTTCTTC	CASSGLEAYNEQFF
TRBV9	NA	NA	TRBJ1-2	TGTGCCAGCAGCGTAGCTGGAGGAAACTATGGCTACACCTTC	CASSVAGGNYGYTF
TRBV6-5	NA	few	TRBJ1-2	TGTGCCAGCAGTTATTTCAGGGGCTACACCTTC	CASSYFRGYTF
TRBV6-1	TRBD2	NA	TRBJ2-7	TGTGCCAGCGTTAGCGGGAGGGCCGGGGGTAACGAGCAGTACTTC	CASVSGRAGGNEQYF
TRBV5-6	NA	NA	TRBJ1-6	TGTGCCAGCAGCTCGGGTTACGCGCGGAATTCACCCCTCCACTTT	CASSSGYARNSPLHF
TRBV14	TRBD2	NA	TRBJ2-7	TGTGCCAGCAGCCAAGATAGCGCTAGCGGCTCCTACGAGCAGTACTTC	CASSQDSASGSYEQYF
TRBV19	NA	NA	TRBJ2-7	TGTGCCAGTAGTATAGATGACTCCGGCTCCATCGAGCAGTACTTC	CASSIDDSGSIEQYF
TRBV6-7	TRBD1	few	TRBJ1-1	TGTGCCAGCATGGGACAGGGTACGAACACTGAAGCTTTCTTT	CASMGQGTNTEAFF
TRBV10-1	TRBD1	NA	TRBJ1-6	TGCGCCAGCAGTGAGGGGACAGTCGATTCACCCCTCCACTTT	CASSEGTVDSPLHF
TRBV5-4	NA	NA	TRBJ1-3	TGTGCCAGCAGCTTGATAGGTGGGCCAGGCTCTGGAAACACCATATATTTT	CASSLIGGPGSGNTIYF
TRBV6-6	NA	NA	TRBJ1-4	TGTGCCACCCTAAGCCCGGGTGAAAAACTGTTTTTT	CATLSPGEKLFF
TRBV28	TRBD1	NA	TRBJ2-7	TGTGCCATCGCCCCCCCCGGGACAGGGGGTTACTACGAGCAGTACTTC	CAIAPPGTGGYYEQYF
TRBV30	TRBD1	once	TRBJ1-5	TGTGCCTGGGAAGACAGGGGGCGAGTCCAGCCCCAGCATTTT	CAWEDRGRVQPQHF
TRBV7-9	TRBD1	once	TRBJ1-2	TGTGCCAGCAGCCCCGAAGGACAGGCTGGCTACACCTTC	CASSPEGQAGYTF
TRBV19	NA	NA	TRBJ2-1	TGTGCCAGTAGTATAGGACGATTACAGGGCGATGAGCAGTTCTTC	CASSIGRLQGDEQFF
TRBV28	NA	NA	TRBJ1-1	TGTGTTAGCCGATTGGGTTTCACTGAAGCTTTCTTT	CVSRLGFTEAFF
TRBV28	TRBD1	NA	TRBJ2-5	TGTGCCAGCAGTTACAGGGGGCGAGAGACCCAGTACTTC	CASSYRGRETQYF
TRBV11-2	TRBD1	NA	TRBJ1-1	TGTGCCAGCAGCTGGACAGGGGGCACTGAAGCTTTCTTT	CASSWTGGTEAFF
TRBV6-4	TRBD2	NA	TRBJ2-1	TGTGCCAGCAGTCCGAGGGAAGCGGGGGTGGGCAATGAGCAGTTCTTC	CASSPREAGVGNEQFF
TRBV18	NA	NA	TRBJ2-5	TGTGCCAGCTCACCTCCCGGAGGGCTGGTGGAGACCCAGTACTTC	CASSPPGGLVETQYF
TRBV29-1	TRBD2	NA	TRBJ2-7	TGCAGCGCCGTTCTGGGCGGGAGAAAGGTCGAGCAGTACTTC	CSAVLGGRKVEQYF
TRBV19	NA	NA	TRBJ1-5	TGTGCCAGTCGGAACCTCATAGGACTTCATAGCAATCAGCCCCAGCATTTT	CASRNLIGLHSNQPQHF
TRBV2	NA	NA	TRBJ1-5	TGTGCCAGCTCTTTACCCACAGGGAGTAGCAATCAGCCCCAGCATTTT	CASSLPTGSSNQPQHF
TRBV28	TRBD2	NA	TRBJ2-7	TGTGCCAGCAGTCTGACGACTAGCGGGTCCTACGAGCAGTACTTC	CASSLTTSGSYEQYF
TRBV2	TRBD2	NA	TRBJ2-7	TGTGCCAGCAGCCCGGGACTAGCGGGAGTCTACGAGCAGTACTTC	CASSPGLAGVYEQYF
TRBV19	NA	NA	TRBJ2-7	TGTGCCAGTAGTCACGACGCTAGCGCGACCTACGAGCAGTACTTC	CASSHDASATYEQYF
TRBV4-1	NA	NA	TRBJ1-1	TGCGCCAGCAGCGGAGAGGAGGGCAGAATGAACACTGAAGCTTTCTTT	CASSGEEGRMNTEAFF
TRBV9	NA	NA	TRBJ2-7	TGTGCCAGCAGCGAACAGGGGGGGGAGAACGAGCAGTACTTC	CASSEQGGENEQYF
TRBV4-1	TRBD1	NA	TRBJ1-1	TGCGCCAGCAGCCAATTAGACAGGGACGGAGCTTTCTTT	CASSQLDRDGAFF
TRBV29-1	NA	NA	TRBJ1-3	TGCAGCGCTGAGGACACTGGAAACACCATATATTTT	CSAEDTGNTIYF